This T cell receptor (beta chain) appears in the sequencing data of a study of cytomegalovirus exposure and HLA in healthy donors. The PCR ran on 60 Vbeta and 13 Jbeta primers. In the original analysis: Later analysis identified approximately 88 million unique TCR beta chains, approximately 11 million shared. Data came from immunoSEQ multiplex PCR; TCRdb stores just in-frame clones and leaves some out. V and J calls and clone size are copied from that table; D and trimming were computed from the DNA. This table has 170,000 or so clones, 84% appearing once. This clone was seen just once. Its antigen is unidentified. Overall study results and limits: When the data were analyzed later, several of the most significant clusters appeared to be linked to common viral pathogens. TCR beta sequences reportedly predicted the HLA-A and HLA-B alleles of most subjects accurately.

Germline V gene sequence: CDR1 LGHNA, CDR2 YNFKEQ. V trimming: 5 bases; J trimming: 3 bases; junction bases outside the gene matches: 13. The CDR3 covers 18 residues. The TCR comes from a girl aged 10-17 years in good health and CMV-seropositive. The rearrangement uses TRBV4-2 and TRBJ2-4; 10 bases line up with TRBD2. Material: PBMCs. CDR3 nucleotides: TGTGCCAGCAGCTCCCTAGCGGGGGCCCCTCGGGGCAAAAACATTCAGTACTTC. It yields the protein CASSSLAGAPRGKNIQYF.